These 4 T cell receptor beta chains were all obtained from the same sample, sequenced in a study of spatial heterogeneity in lung cancer. As for time point: sample taken at primary tumor resection. MiXCR, run by TCRdb on the 5' RACE reads, gives a single entry per CDR3 protein. The sample lists 43,000 or so distinct CDR3 sequences, under 7.5% seen once, with about 45% in the top ten. The specimen comprised PBMCs, sampled at surgery. The receptors originated from a female donor with early-stage non-small cell lung cancer.

V usage is TRBV3-1 and J usage is TRBJ2-3; unclear D gene. The CDR3 loop spans 14 amino acids. The germline V and J ends were trimmed by 3 bases and 6 bases, with 13 bases remaining between them. Germline CDR1 reads LGHDT; CDR2 reads YNNKEL (reference sequence). CDR3 bases: TGTGCCAGCAGCCAGTTCGTGGGCAGGGATACGCAGTATTTT. Encoded protein: CASSQFVGRDTQYF.

This clonotype was seen ten or more times. V usage is TRBV4-1 and J usage is TRBJ2-1; tentative D call: TRBD2 (5 bases). The length of the CDR3 is 15 residues. Germline V gene lookup returns CDR1 MGHRA and CDR2 YSYEKL. With 4 bases removed from V and 6 bases from J, the gap between germline ends came to 16 bases. The CDR3 region has the DNA TGCGCCAGCAGCCCCCCCTCTCTAGCATCCAATGAGCAGTTCTTC. Translation gives CASSPPSLASNEQFF.

In its sample, this clonotype was seen a few times. This rearrangement joins TRBV28 to TRBJ2-5, with 9 bases aligning to TRBD2. Germline CDR1 is MDHEN and CDR2 is SYDVKM. The trim removed 6 bases at V and 1 base at J, leaving 9 bases unmatched. This CDR3 is 16 amino acids long. The CDR3 loop reads CASRNSGGISQETQYF. DNA of the CDR3: TGTGCCAGCAGAAATAGCGGGGGAATAAGCCAAGAGACCCAGTACTTC.

This clonotype showed up many times. The V and J genes are TRBV7-9 and TRBJ1-3; 9 positions match TRBD1. CDR3 length equals 15 residues. CDR1 SEHNR and CDR2 FQNEAQ come from the germline V gene (reference sequence). The trim removed 5 bases at V and 3 bases at J, leaving 5 bases unmatched. CDR3 nucleotide sequence: TGTGCCAGCAGCCCCACAGGGGGCTTTGGAAACACCATATATTTT. Amino acid sequence: CASSPTGGFGNTIYF.